The 3 T cell receptor beta chains listed next were all sequenced from one sample in a study of T-cell reconstitution after alpha-beta-depleted transplantation in children. Unique molecular identifiers were used in preparing the TCRbeta library. TCRdb re-called the PCR reads through MiXCR, storing one row per CDR3 protein. This sample has hundreds of thousands of distinct CDR3 sequences; roughly 8% occur once, and the top ten carry less than 8%. The sample in question was PBMCs, mostly from graft donor cells, obtained 180 days after TCRalphabeta/CD19-depleted stem cell transplant. The receptors were gathered from a male patient between 10 and 17 years old who had a stem cell transplant for acute lymphoblastic leukemia, so the T cells may come from the graft donor.

The V and J genes are TRBV20-1 and TRBJ2-7; D possibly corresponds to TRBD1 (6 bases). Germline-derived CDR1 and CDR2 are DFQATT and SNEGSKA (reference sequence). The V and J ends lost 0 bases and 5 bases respectively, with 17 bases between them. This CDR3 is 15 amino acids long. CDR3 bases: TGCAGTGCTAGAGATGTAAGGGAAGGGGGAAACGAGCAGTACTTC. This translates into CSARDVREGGNEQYF.

This clonotype was seen repeatedly, ten times or more. The chain carries TRBV19 and TRBJ1-5; 8 bases line up with TRBD1. This CDR3 contains 15 residues. J gave up 3 bases and V 5 bases, and 6 bases lay outside the gene matches. From germline, CDR1 is LNHDA and CDR2 SQIVND (reference sequence). Written as DNA, the CDR3 is TGTGCCAGTAGTCCCCGGGACAGGACCAATCAGCCCCAGCATTTT. This codes for CASSPRDRTNQPQHF.

At least ten counts were recorded for this clonotype. The CDR3 DNA is TGTGCCAGCAGCTTAGAGTGGGGCGTACAGCAGTACTTC. This encodes CASSLEWGVQQYF. This chain uses TRBV11-2 with TRBJ2-7; a possible D gene is TRBD1 (5 bases). The CDR3 has 13 amino acids. Germline V CDR1 and CDR2: SGHAT, FQNNGV. The V end was cut by 0 bases, the J end by 8 bases, with 11 bases between. The whole variable domain, filled in from reference TRBV11-2 and TRBJ2-7, reads EAGVAQSPRYKIIEKRQSVAFWCNPISGHATLYWYQQILGQGPKLLIQFQNNGVVDDSQLPKDRFSAERLKGVDSTLKIQPAKLEDSAVYLCASSLEWGVQQYFGPGTRLTVT.